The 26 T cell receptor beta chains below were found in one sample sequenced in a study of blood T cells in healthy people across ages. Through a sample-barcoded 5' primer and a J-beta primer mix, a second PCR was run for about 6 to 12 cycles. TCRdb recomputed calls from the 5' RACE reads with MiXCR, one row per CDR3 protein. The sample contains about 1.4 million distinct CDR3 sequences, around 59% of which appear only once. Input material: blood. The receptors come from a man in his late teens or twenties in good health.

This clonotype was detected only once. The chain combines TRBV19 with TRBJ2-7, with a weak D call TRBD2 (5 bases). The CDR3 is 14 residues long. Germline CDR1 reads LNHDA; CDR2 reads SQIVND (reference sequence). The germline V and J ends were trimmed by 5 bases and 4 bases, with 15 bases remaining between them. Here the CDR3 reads CASSSAVSEYEQYF. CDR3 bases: TGTGCCAGTAGTTCGGCCGTTAGCGAGTACGAGCAGTACTTC.

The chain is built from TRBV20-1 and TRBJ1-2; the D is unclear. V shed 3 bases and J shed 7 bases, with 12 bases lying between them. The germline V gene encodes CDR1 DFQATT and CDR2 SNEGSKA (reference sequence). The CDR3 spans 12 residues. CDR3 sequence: CSASGRQFGYTF. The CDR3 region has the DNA TGCAGTGCTAGTGGCAGGCAGTTTGGCTACACCTTC.

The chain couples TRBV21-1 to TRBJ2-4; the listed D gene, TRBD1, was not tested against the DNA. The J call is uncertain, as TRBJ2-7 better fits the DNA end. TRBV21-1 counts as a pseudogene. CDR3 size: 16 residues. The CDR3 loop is CASSKDSAGGAYEQYF. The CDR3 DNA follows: TGTGCCAGCAGCAAAGACTCTGCAGGGGGAGCCTACGAGCAGTACTTC.

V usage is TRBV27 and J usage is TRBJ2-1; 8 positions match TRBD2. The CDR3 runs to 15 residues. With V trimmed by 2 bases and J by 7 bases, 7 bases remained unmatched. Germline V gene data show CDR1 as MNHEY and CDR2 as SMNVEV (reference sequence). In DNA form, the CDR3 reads TGTGCCAGCAGTTTAGGTCGGGGGGGGTGGAATGAGCAGTTCTTC. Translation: CASSLGRGGWNEQFF.

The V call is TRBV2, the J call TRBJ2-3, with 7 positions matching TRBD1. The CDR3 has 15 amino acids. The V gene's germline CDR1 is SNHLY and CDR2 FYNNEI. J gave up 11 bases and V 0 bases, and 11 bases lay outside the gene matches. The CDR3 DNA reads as TGTGCCAGCAGTGAAGCACCGGGACAGCCTAAAAGGCAGTATTTT. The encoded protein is CASSEAPGQPKRQYF. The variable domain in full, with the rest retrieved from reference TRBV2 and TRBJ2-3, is EPEVTQTPSHQVTQMGQEVILRCVPISNHLYFYWYRQILGQKVEFLVSFYNNEISEKSEIFDDQFSVERPDGSNFTLKIRSTKLEDSAMYFCASSEAPGQPKRQYFGPGTRLTVL.

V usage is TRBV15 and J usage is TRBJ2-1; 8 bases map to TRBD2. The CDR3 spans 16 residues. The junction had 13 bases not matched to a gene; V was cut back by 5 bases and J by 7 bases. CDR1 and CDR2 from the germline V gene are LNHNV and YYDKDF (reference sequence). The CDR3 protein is CATSGRESGSGNEQFF. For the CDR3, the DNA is TGTGCCACCAGCGGTCGGGAAAGCGGGAGTGGAAATGAGCAGTTCTTC.

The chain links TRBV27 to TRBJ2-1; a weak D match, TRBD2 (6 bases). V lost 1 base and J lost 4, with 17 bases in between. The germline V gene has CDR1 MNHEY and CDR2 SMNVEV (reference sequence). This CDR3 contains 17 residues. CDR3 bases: TGTGCCAGCAGTTTATACCCTGGAGGGCGGATTTACAATGAGCAGTTCTTC. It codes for CASSLYPGGRIYNEQFF.

The CDR3 coding sequence is TGTGCCAGCTCACCACCGGAGTCCTATGGCTACACCTTC. It yields the protein CASSPPESYGYTF. This chain connects TRBV18 to TRBJ1-2; D is undetermined. CDR1 and CDR2 from the germline V gene are KGHSH and LQKENI. V was trimmed by 0 bases and J by 4 bases, leaving 6 bases between them. The CDR3 sequence is 13 residues long.

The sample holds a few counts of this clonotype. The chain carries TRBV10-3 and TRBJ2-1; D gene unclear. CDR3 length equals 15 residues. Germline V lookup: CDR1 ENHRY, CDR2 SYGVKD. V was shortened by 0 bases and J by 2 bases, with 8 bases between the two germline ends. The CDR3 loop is CAISESPETYNEQFF. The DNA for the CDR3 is TGTGCCATCAGTGAGTCGCCAGAAACCTACAATGAGCAGTTCTTC.

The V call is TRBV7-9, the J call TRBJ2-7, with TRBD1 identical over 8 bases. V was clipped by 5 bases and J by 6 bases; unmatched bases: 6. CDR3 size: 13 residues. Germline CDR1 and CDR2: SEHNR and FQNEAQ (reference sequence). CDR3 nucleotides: TGTGCCAGCAGCCATGGACAGGGACTCGAGCAGTACTTC. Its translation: CASSHGQGLEQYF.

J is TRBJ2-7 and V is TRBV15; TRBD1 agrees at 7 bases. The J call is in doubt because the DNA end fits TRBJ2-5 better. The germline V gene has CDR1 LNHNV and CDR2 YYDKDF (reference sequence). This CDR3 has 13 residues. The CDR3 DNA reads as TGTGCCACCAGAACCAAACAGGGGACGACCCAGTACTTC. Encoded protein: CATRTKQGTTQYF.

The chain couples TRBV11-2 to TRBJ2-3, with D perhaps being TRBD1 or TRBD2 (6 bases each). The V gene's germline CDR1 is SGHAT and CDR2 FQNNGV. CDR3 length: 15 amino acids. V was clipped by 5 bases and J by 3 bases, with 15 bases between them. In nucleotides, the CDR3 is TGTGCCAGCAGCCGGGTCGGGGGCGGGACAGATACGCAGTATTTT. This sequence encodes CASSRVGGGTDTQYF.

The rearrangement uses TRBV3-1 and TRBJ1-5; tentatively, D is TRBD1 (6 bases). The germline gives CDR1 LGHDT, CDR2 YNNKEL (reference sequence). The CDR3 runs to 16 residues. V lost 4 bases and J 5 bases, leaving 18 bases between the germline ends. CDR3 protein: CASSPGVGAGDQPQHF. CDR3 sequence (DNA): TGTGCCAGCAGCCCCGGGGTAGGGGCAGGGGATCAGCCCCAGCATTTT.

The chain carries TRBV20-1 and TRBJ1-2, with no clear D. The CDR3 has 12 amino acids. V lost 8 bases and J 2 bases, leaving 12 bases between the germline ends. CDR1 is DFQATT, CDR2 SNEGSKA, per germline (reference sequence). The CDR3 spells CSLVTLNYGYTF. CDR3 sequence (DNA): TGCAGTTTGGTTACACTGAACTATGGCTACACCTTC.

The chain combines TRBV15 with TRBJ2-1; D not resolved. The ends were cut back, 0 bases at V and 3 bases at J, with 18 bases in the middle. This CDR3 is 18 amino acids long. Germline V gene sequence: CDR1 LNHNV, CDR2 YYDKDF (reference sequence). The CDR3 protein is CATSRDEVWNSGYNEQFF. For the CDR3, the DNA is TGTGCCACCAGCAGAGATGAGGTGTGGAACAGTGGCTACAATGAGCAGTTCTTC.

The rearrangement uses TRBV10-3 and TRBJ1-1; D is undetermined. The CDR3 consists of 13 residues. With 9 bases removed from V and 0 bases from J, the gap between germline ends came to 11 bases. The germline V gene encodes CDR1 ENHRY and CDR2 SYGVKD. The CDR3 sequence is CAMRQNMNTEAFF. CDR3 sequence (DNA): TGTGCCATGAGGCAAAACATGAACACTGAAGCTTTCTTT.

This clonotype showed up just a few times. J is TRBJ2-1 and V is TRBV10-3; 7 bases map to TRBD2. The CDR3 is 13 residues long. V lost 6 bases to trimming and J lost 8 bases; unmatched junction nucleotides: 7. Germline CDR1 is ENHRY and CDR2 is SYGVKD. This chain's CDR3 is CAISTYRGDEQFF. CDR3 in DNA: TGTGCCATCAGCACCTATCGGGGGGATGAGCAGTTCTTC.

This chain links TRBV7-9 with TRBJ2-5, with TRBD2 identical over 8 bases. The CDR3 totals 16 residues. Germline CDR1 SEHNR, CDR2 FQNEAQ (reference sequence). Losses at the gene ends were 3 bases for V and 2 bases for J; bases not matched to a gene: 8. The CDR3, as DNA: TGTGCCAGCAGCTTTGAGCGGGAGACCCTTCAAGAGACCCAGTACTTC. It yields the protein CASSFERETLQETQYF.

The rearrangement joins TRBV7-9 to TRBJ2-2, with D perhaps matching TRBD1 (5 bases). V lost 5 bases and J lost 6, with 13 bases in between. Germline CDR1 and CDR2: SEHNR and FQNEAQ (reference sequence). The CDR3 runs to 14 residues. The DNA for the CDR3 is TGTGCCAGCAGCCCGGCCAGGGAACCCGGGGAGCTGTTTTTT. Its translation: CASSPAREPGELFF.

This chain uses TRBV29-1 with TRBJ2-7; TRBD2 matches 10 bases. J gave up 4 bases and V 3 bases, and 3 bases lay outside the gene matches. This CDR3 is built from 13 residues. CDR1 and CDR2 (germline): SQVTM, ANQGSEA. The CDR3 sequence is CSVEGTSVYEQYF. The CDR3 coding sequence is TGCAGCGTTGAGGGGACTAGCGTTTACGAGCAGTACTTC.

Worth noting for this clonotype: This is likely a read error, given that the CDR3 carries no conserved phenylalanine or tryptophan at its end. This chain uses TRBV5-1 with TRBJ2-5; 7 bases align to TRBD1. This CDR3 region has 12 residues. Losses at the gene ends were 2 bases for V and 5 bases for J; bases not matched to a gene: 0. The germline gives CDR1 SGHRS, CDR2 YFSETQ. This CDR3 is CASSFRGETQYI. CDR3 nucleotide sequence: TGCGCCAGCAGCTTCAGGGGGGAGACCCAGTACATC.

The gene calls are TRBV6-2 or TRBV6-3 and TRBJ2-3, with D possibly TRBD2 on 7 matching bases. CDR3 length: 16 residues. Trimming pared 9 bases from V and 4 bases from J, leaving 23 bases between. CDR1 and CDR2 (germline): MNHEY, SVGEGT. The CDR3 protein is CASQFGGGAAPDTQYF. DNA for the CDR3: TGTGCCAGTCAGTTTGGGGGGGGGGCAGCCCCAGATACGCAGTATTTT.

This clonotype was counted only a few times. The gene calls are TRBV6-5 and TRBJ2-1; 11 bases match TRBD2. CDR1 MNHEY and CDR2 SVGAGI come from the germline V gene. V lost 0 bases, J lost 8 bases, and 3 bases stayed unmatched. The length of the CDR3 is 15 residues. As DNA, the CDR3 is TGTGCCAGCAGTTACTCTAGCGGGGGGGCATATGAGCAGTTCTTC. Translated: CASSYSSGGAYEQFF.

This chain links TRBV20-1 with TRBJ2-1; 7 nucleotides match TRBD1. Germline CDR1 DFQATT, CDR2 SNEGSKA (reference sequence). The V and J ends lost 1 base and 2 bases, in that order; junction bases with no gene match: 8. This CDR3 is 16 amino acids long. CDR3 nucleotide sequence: TGCAGTGCTAGAGTTGGGACAGTACCCGCCTACAATGAGCAGTTCTTC. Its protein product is CSARVGTVPAYNEQFF.

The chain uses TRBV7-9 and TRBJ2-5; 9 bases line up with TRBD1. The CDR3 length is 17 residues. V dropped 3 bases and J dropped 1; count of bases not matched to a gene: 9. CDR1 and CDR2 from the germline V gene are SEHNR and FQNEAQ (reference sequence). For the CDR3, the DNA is TGTGCCAGCAGCTTCGTCCCGGGACAGGGACCCCAAGAGACCCAGTACTTC. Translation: CASSFVPGQGPQETQYF.

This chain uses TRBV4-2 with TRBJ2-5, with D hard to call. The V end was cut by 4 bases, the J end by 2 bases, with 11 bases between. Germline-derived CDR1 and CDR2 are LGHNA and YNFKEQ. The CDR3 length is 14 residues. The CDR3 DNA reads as TGTGCCAGCAGCCCAAGCGTTCAGCAAGAGACCCAGTACTTC. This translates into CASSPSVQQETQYF.